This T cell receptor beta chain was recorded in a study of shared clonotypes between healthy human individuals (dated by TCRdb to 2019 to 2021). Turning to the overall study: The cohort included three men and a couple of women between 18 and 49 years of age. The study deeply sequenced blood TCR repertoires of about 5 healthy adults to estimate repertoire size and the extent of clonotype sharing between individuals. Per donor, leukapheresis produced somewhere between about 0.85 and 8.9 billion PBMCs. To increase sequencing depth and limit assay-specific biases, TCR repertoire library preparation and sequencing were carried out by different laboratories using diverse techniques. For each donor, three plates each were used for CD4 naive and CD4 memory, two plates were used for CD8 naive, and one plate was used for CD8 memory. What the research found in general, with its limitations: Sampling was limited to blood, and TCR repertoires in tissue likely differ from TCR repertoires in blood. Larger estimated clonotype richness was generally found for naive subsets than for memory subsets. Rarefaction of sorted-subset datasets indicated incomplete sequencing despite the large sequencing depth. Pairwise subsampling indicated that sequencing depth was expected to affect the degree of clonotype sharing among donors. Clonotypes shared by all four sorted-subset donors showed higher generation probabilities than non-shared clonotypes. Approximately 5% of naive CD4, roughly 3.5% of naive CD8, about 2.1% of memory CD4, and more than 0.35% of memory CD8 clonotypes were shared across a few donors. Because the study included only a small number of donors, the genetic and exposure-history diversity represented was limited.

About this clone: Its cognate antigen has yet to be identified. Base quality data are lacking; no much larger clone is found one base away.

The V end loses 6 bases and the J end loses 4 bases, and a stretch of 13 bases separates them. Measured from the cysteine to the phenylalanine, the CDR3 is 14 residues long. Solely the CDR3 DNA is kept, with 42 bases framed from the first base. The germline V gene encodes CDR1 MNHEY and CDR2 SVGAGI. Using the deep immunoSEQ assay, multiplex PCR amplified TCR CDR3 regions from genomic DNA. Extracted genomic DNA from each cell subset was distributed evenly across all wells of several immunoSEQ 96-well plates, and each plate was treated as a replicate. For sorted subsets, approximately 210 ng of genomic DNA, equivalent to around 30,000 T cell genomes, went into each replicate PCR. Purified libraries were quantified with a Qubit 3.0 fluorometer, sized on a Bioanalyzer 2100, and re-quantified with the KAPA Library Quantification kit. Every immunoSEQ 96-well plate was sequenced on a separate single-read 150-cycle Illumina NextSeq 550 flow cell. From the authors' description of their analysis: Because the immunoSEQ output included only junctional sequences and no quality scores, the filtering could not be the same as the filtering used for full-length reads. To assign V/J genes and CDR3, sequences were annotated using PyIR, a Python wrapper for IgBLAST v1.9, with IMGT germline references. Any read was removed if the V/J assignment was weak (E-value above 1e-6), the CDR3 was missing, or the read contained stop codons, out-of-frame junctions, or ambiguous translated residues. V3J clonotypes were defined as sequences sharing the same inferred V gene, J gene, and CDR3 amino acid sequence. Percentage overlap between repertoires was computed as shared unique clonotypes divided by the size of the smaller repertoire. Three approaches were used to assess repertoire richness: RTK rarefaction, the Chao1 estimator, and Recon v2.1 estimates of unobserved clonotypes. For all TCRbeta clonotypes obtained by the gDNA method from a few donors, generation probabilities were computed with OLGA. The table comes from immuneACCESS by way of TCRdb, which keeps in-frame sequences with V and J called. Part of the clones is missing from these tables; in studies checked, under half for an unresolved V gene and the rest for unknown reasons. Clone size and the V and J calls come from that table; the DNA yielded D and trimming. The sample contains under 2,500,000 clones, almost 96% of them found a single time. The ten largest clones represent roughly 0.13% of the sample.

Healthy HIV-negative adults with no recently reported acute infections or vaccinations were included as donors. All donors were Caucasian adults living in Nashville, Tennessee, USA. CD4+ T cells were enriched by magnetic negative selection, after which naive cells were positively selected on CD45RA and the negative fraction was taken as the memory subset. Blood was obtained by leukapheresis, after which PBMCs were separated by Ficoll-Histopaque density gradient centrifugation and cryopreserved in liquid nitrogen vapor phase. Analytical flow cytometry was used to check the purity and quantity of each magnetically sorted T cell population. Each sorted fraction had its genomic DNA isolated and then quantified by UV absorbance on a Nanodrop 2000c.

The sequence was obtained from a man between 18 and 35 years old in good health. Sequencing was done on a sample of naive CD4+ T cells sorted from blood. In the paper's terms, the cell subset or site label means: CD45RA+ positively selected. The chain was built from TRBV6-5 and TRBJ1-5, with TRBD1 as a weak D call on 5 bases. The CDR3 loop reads CASSPGRRNQPQHF. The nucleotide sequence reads TGTGCCAGCAGCCCGGGACGGAGGAATCAGCCCCAGCATTTT.